Shown below are 5 T cell receptor beta chains from a single sample sequenced in a study of OX40 agonist ivuxolimab in advanced cancers. Library preparation employed the immunoSEQ multiplex PCR assay. In TCRdb, the immuneACCESS table is reduced to in-frame sequences with V and J assigned. These tables do not hold every clone; where another copy was compared, an unresolved V gene accounts for under half, and the others remain unexplained. This sample gives 53,000 or so clones in total; around nine tenths of them show up just once. Roughly 1.5% of the sample comes from the top ten. The source material was CD4+ or CD8+ T cells sorted from blood, sampled in a trial of the OX40 agonist ivuxolimab. All receptors come from an adult with an advanced solid tumor such as melanoma, head and neck, liver or kidney cancer.

The chain couples TRBV19 to TRBJ2-7; TRBD1 is a possible D gene (5 bases). Trimming stripped 6 bases from V and 1 base from J, with 16 bases between. Germline loops: CDR1 LNHDA, CDR2 SQIVND (reference sequence). The CDR3 loop spans 15 amino acids. This CDR3 is CASSLPSAGSYEQYF. Written as DNA, the CDR3 is TGTGCCAGTAGCCTTCCTTCTGCAGGGTCCTACGAGCAGTACTTC.

The chain recombines TRBV5-1 with TRBJ1-1; D is ambiguous. The CDR3 loop spans 14 amino acids. The germline V and J ends were trimmed by 0 bases and 5 bases, with 11 bases remaining between them. Per germline, CDR1 SGHRS and CDR2 YFSETQ. This chain's CDR3 is CASSLDPGRTEAFF. The CDR3, as DNA: TGCGCCAGCAGCTTGGATCCGGGGAGGACTGAAGCTTTCTTT.

As to this clone: The same CDR3 also results from other DNA sequences found in this sample. The chain recombines TRBV15 with TRBJ2-3; TRBD1 might be the D (5 bases). V was pared by 3 bases and J by 4 bases, with 14 bases between. CDR1 and CDR2 from the germline V gene are LNHNV and YYDKDF (reference sequence). The CDR3 totals 15 residues. The CDR3 loop reads CATSRGQGGADTQYF. The DNA of the CDR3 is TGTGCCACCAGCAGGGGGCAGGGCGGCGCAGATACGCAGTATTTT.

This chain joins TRBV10-2 and TRBJ2-7, with 13 bases matching TRBD2. V trimming: 7 bases; J trimming: 1 base; junction bases outside the gene matches: 16. This CDR3 is built from 19 residues. Per the germline V gene, CDR1 is WSHSY and CDR2 is SAAADI. The CDR3 bases are TGCGCCAGCAAACCACCTGGGACTAGCGGGGCCCGGGGGTCCTACGAGCAGTACTTC. This gives the protein CASKPPGTSGARGSYEQYF.

The CDR3 DNA reads TGTGCCAGCAGCTTAGATTTCGGTGGGAGCTACAATGAGCAGTTCTTC. It codes for CASSLDFGGSYNEQFF. The chain is built from TRBV7-8 and TRBJ2-1, with D possibly matching TRBD2 (5 bases). CDR1 is SGHVS, CDR2 FQNEAQ, per germline. The ends were cut back, 1 base at V and 3 bases at J, with 13 bases in the middle. The CDR3 has 16 amino acids.